This T cell receptor (beta chain) derives from a study of Ad26.COV2.S vaccination and SARS-CoV-2 variants. Profiling relied on immunoSEQ multiplex PCR, and the TCRdb table lists in-frame clones only, not all of them. The sample records about 260,000 clones, roughly nine tenths being singletons. Study results and limitations: Responses of spike-specific T cells (both CD8+ and CD4+) reportedly showed substantial breadth after vaccination.

A note on this clone: What it recognizes is unknown.

Documented treatment: some 19 received Ad26.COV2.S at low or high dose, single or two shots; a few received placebo; per-sample allocation not given. After the first vaccine or placebo injection, samples were drawn on day 63. The V end lost 10 bases, the J end lost 5 bases, and 13 bases lay between the germline ends. CDR1 and CDR2 (germline): KGHDR, SFDVKD. This CDR3 comprises 12 residues. This specimen consisted of peripheral blood, obtained in a trial of Ad26.COV2.S vaccine versus placebo. This TCR was recovered from a person between 18 and 59 years old who received the Ad26.COV2.S COVID-19 vaccine or a placebo. The chain recombines TRBV24-1 with TRBJ2-5; D is perhaps TRBD2 (5 bases). The CDR3 loop reads CATGGVGETQYF. The CDR3 DNA sequence: TGTGCCACAGGAGGAGTGGGTGAGACCCAGTACTTC.